Each of the 20 T cell receptor beta chains below was sequenced from the same sample in a study of blood T cell repertoires in COVID-19. Using immunoSEQ multiplex PCR, the repertoire was profiled, and TCRdb retains in-frame clones only, with some absent. The sample has roughly 49,000 clones, more than 70% seen once. What was sequenced was peripheral blood. The receptors originated from an elderly man with active COVID-19.

The rearrangement links TRBV30 to TRBJ2-5; 9 bases fit TRBD2. There are 12 residues in the CDR3. J lost 9 bases, V lost 1 base, and 3 bases had no gene match. Germline loops: CDR1 GTSNPN, CDR2 SVGIG (reference sequence). The CDR3 DNA is TGTGCCTGGAGTGAACAGCGGGGGGCCCAGTACTTC. This codes for CAWSEQRGAQYF.

The chain recombines TRBV10-3 with TRBJ2-3, with TRBD1 as a possible D gene (5 bases). Deletions cut 6 bases from V and 0 bases from J, with 13 bases between. Germline V lookup: CDR1 ENHRY, CDR2 SYGVKD. The CDR3 is 15 amino acids. CDR3 DNA sequence: TGTGCCATCAGATCGACAGCCGAGAGCACAGATACGCAGTATTTT. Protein product: CAIRSTAESTDTQYF.

V gene TRBV11-2 combines with J gene TRBJ2-7; D might be TRBD1 (5 bases). Trimming cost V 7 bases and J 1 base, with 14 bases left between them. CDR3 length equals 14 residues. Germline CDR1 SGHAT, CDR2 FQNNGV. The CDR3 coding sequence is TGTGCCAGCACCCGGACATCTTCATCCTACGAGCAGTACTTC. Translation gives CASTRTSSSYEQYF.

This clone showed up just a few times. The chain has TRBV5-1 and TRBJ2-7; TRBD2 matches 8 bases. With 4 bases clipped from V and 5 bases from J, the junction kept 8 bases outside the gene matches. The CDR3 sequence is 14 residues long. The germline V gene has CDR1 SGHRS and CDR2 YFSETQ. The CDR3 sequence: CASSPGGLSDEQYF. DNA for the CDR3: TGCGCCAGCAGCCCGGGAGGGCTTAGCGACGAGCAGTACTTC. The full variable domain, completed using reference TRBV5-1 and TRBJ2-7, is KAGVTQTPRYLIKTRGQQVTLSCSPISGHRSVSWYQQTPGQGLQFLFEYFSETQRNKGNFPGRFSGRQFSNSRSEMNVSTLELGDSALYLCASSPGGLSDEQYFGPGTRLTVT.

The chain is built from TRBV28 and TRBJ2-1, with a weak D call TRBD2 (5 bases). The V gene's germline CDR1 is MDHEN and CDR2 SYDVKM. V shed 3 bases and J shed 10 bases, with 16 bases lying between them. The CDR3 consists of 14 residues. CDR3 sequence (DNA): TGTGCCAGCAGTTTGGGTCTAGCCGTCCCGGAGCAGTTCTTC. Translated: CASSLGLAVPEQFF.

The genes are TRBV9 and TRBJ1-3; a possible D gene is TRBD1 (5 bases). V lost 1 base to trimming and J lost 2 bases, with 16 bases between them. CDR3 length: 17 amino acids. The germline V gene has CDR1 SGDLS and CDR2 YYNGEE. The CDR3 nucleotides read TGTGCCAGCAGCGTATGGGGCCCTTACGAGGCTGGAAACACCATATATTTT. It is translated as CASSVWGPYEAGNTIYF. Using reference TRBV9 and TRBJ1-3 for the parts outside the CDR3, the full variable domain is DSGVTQTPKHLITATGQRVTLRCSPRSGDLSVYWYQQSLDQGLQFLIQYYNGEERAKGNILERFSAQQFPDLHSELNLSSLELGDSALYFCASSVWGPYEAGNTIYFGEGSWLTVV.

V usage is TRBV11-2 and J usage is TRBJ2-7; 8 bases fit TRBD2. Germline CDR1 SGHAT, CDR2 FQNNGV. J lost 0 bases, V lost 5 bases, and 9 bases had no gene match. The CDR3 totals 16 residues. The CDR3 nucleotides read TGTGCCAGCAGCCTGACCGGCAGCGGGGGCTCCTACGAGCAGTACTTC. It translates to CASSLTGSGGSYEQYF. Complete variable domain (other parts from reference TRBV11-2 and TRBJ2-7): EAGVAQSPRYKIIEKRQSVAFWCNPISGHATLYWYQQILGQGPKLLIQFQNNGVVDDSQLPKDRFSAERLKGVDSTLKIQPAKLEDSAVYLCASSLTGSGGSYEQYFGPGTRLTVT.

The genes are TRBV7-9 and TRBJ2-7; TRBD2 aligns across 7 bases. Germline V CDR1 and CDR2: SEHNR, FQNEAQ (reference sequence). The CDR3 spans 14 residues. V trimming: 4 bases; J trimming: 6 bases; junction bases outside the gene matches: 9. CDR3 residues: CASSSRTSSGEQYF. The CDR3 nucleotides are TGTGCCAGCAGCTCACGGACTAGTTCTGGCGAGCAGTACTTC.

The rearrangement uses TRBV27 and TRBJ1-5; no clear D. The CDR3 is 15 amino acids. Germline-derived CDR1 and CDR2 are MNHEY and SMNVEV (reference sequence). The V end was cut by 7 bases, the J end by 1 base, with 14 bases between. DNA for the CDR3: TGTGCCAGCACCACCCGGTGGAGGAGCAATCAGCCCCAGCATTTT. Translation: CASTTRWRSNQPQHF.

The gene calls are TRBV9 and TRBJ2-7; 9 bases match TRBD2. Germline V gene data show CDR1 as SGDLS and CDR2 as YYNGEE. With 4 bases clipped from V and 6 bases from J, the junction kept 8 bases outside the gene matches. This CDR3 is 14 amino acids long. CDR3 region: CASSPRTSEGEQYF. CDR3 DNA: TGTGCCAGCAGCCCCAGGACTAGCGAGGGCGAGCAGTACTTC.

This clone was seen a handful of times. The chain employs TRBV2 and TRBJ2-3; 8 nucleotides align to TRBD2. Trimming took 5 bases from V and 5 from J; bases not matched to a gene: 12. The germline V gene encodes CDR1 SNHLY and CDR2 FYNNEI. The length of the CDR3 is 16 residues. CDR3 amino acids: CASSFVAGGGVDTQYF. DNA for the CDR3: TGTGCCAGCAGTTTCGTGGCGGGAGGAGGGGTAGATACGCAGTATTTT.

The CDR3 protein is CASSLRAGGRETQYF. The CDR3 nucleotides read TGTGCCAGCAGCCTACGGGCGGGAGGAAGAGAGACCCAGTACTTC. J is TRBJ2-5 and V is TRBV7-6; 8 nucleotides agree with TRBD2. Germline trimming cut 5 bases from V and 4 bases from J; bases unmatched to any gene: 9. The CDR3 is made up of 15 amino acids. Germline loops: CDR1 SGHVS, CDR2 FNYEAQ. The full variable domain, with the rest looked up from reference TRBV7-6 and TRBJ2-5, is GAGVSQSPRYKVTKRGQDVALRCDPISGHVSLYWYRQALGQGPEFLTYFNYEAQQDKSGLPNDRFSAERPEGSISTLTIQRTEQRDSAMYRCASSLRAGGRETQYFGPGTRLLVL.

The chain employs TRBV19 and TRBJ1-6; 8 bases agree with TRBD1. With V trimmed by 7 bases and J by 11 bases, 22 bases remained unmatched. The CDR3 runs to 18 residues. Per the germline V gene, CDR1 is LNHDA and CDR2 is SQIVND (reference sequence). For the CDR3, the DNA is TGTGCCAGTACCAGGGGGCCGATACGGGACGGCTCCTTAACACCCCTCCACTTT. It specifies CASTRGPIRDGSLTPLHF. The complete variable domain, with remaining parts taken from reference TRBV19 and TRBJ1-6, reads DGGITQSPKYLFRKEGQNVTLSCEQNLNHDAMYWYRQDPGQGLRLIYYSQIVNDFQKGDIAEGYSVSREKKESFPLTVTSAQKNPTAFYLCASTRGPIRDGSLTPLHFGNGTRLTVT.

The chain employs TRBV5-1 and TRBJ2-2, with 7 positions matching TRBD2. Unmatched junction bases numbered 3, after V lost 2 bases and J lost 2 bases. Germline V lookup: CDR1 SGHRS, CDR2 YFSETQ. The length of the CDR3 is 15 residues. CDR3 residues: CASSFLAVNTGELFF. The CDR3 DNA sequence: TGCGCCAGCAGCTTTCTAGCGGTTAACACCGGGGAGCTGTTTTTT.

The chain carries TRBV7-2 and TRBJ2-6, with D maybe TRBD2 (5 bases). CDR3 length: 15 amino acids. V lost 5 bases and J 3 bases, leaving 11 bases between the germline ends. The germline CDR1 and CDR2 sequences are SGHTA and FQGNSA. The chain's CDR3 is CASSVLARGANVLTF. The CDR3, as DNA: TGTGCCAGCAGCGTCCTAGCTCGTGGGGCCAACGTCCTGACTTTC.

In nucleotides, the CDR3 is TGTGCCAGCAGTTACGGAGGGGCGGGAGGCGGAGAGACCCAGTACTTC. Translation: CASSYGGAGGGETQYF. The chain joins TRBV6-5 to TRBJ2-5, with TRBD2 identical over 8 bases. The J segment lost 4 bases and the V segment lost 2 bases, leaving 9 bases of the junction unmatched. There are 16 residues in the CDR3. The germline gives CDR1 MNHEY, CDR2 SVGAGI.

This clone was seen a handful of times. The chain combines TRBV4-1 with TRBJ2-7, with 11 bases that match TRBD2. The germline CDR1 and CDR2 sequences are MGHRA and YSYEKL. J gave up 2 bases and V 1 base, and 4 bases lay outside the gene matches. This CDR3 region has 16 residues. The CDR3 coding sequence is TGCGCCAGCAGCCAAGGGACACTAGCGGGAGCCTACGAGCAGTACTTC. Translated: CASSQGTLAGAYEQYF.

The chain couples TRBV5-4 to TRBJ2-7; TRBD2 agrees at 7 bases. V was clipped by 2 bases and J by 5 bases; unmatched bases: 13. In germline, CDR1 is SGHNT, CDR2 YYREEE (reference sequence). The CDR3 has 16 amino acids. The CDR3 sequence is CASSFYFGGSIDEQYF. Written as DNA, the CDR3 is TGTGCCAGCAGCTTTTATTTTGGCGGGAGCATCGACGAGCAGTACTTC.

This clone has just one count. This chain connects TRBV6-6 to TRBJ1-2, with 10 bases fitting TRBD1. Losses at the gene ends were 4 bases for V and 2 bases for J; bases not matched to a gene: 4. Germline V gene data show CDR1 as MNHNY and CDR2 as SVGAGI (reference sequence). The CDR3 sequence is 15 residues long. Written as DNA, the CDR3 is TGTGCCAGCAGTTCTCCGGACAGGGGGAACTATGGCTACACCTTC. Translating gives CASSSPDRGNYGYTF.

The rearrangement uses TRBV7-8 and TRBJ2-7, with D perhaps matching TRBD1 (5 bases). V lost 5 bases, J lost 6 bases, and 14 bases lay in between. CDR3 length: 13 residues. Germline assignment: CDR1 SGHVS and CDR2 FQNEAQ. The CDR3 DNA reads TGTGCCAGCAGCCCTCGGGCAGGGTCCGAGCAGTACTTC. Protein product: CASSPRAGSEQYF.